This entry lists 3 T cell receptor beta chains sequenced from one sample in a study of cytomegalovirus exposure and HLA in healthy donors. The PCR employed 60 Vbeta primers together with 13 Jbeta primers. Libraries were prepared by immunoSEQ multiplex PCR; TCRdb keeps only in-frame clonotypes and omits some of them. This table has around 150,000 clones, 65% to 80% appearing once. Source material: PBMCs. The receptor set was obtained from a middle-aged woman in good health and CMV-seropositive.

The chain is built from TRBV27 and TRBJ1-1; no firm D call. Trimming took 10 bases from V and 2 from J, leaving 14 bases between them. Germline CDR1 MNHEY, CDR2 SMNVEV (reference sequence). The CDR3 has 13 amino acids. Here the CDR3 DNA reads TGTGCCACCATGGCATGGGCTAACACTGAAGCTTTCTTT. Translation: CATMAWANTEAFF.

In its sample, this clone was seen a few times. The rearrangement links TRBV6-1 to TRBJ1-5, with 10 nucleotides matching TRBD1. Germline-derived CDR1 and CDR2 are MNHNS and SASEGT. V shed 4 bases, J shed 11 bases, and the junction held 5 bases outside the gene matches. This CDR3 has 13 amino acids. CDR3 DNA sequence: TGTGCCAGCAGTGTTTCGGGACAGGGGTCCCAGCATTTT. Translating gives CASSVSGQGSQHF.

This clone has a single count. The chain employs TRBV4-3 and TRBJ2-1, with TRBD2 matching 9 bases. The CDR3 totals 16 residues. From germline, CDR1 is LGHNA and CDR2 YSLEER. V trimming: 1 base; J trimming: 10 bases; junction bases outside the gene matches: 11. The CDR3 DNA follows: TGCGCCAGCAGCCAAGGGCGGCGGGAGGGCTTCGGAGAGCAGTTCTTC. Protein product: CASSQGRREGFGEQFF.